The rows below give T cell receptor beta chains drawn from one sample of a study of cytomegalovirus exposure and HLA in healthy donors. Measured with immunoSEQ multiplex PCR; TCRdb has only the in-frame clones, and not every one. This sample has more than 85,000 clones; 12% to 15% occur once, and the top ten carry over 0.8%. Sequenced input: PBMCs. The receptors originated from a female donor in good health and CMV-seronegative. CDR3s include the opening cysteine and the closing phenylalanine or tryptophan. Each record gives: clone size, J gene, V gene, D gene, CDR3 protein, CDR3 DNA. D genes are given only for firm matches. The size entry is marked missing in some rows and otherwise reads once, few, many or a size class.

>few|TRBJ2-1|TRBV10-3|TRBD2
CAASILAGGVDEQFF
TGTGCCGCCTCCATACTAGCGGGGGGCGTGGATGAGCAGTTCTTC
>few|TRBJ1-1|TRBV30|.
CAWSPDRGLWAFF
TGTGCCTGGAGCCCCGATCGGGGGTTATGGGCTTTCTTT
>few|TRBJ1-1|TRBV5-1|.
CASSLTGLNTEAFF
TGCGCCAGCAGCTTGACAGGGCTGAACACTGAAGCTTTCTTT
>.|TRBJ1-1|TRBV15|.
CATSRDPTMNTEAFF
TGTGCCACCAGCAGAGATCCCACTATGAACACTGAAGCTTTCTTT
>few|TRBJ2-3|TRBV6-4|TRBD2
CASSDSSGGADTQYF
TGTGCCAGCAGTGACTCTAGCGGGGGGGCAGATACGCAGTATTTT
>few|TRBJ2-7|TRBV9|TRBD2
CASSVAGGVGGPYEQYF
TGTGCCAGCAGCGTAGCCGGGGGGGTAGGGGGGCCCTACGAGCAGTACTTC
>few|TRBJ2-5|TRBV30|TRBD2
CAWSGLAETLETQYF
TGTGCCTGGTCAGGACTAGCGGAAACCCTAGAGACCCAGTACTTC
>few|TRBJ2-5|TRBV14|TRBD1
CASSPTTGIVQETQYF
TGTGCCAGCAGCCCGACGACAGGGATAGTTCAAGAGACCCAGTACTTC
>.|TRBJ2-5|TRBV9|.
CASGGKGTYQETQYF
TGTGCCAGCGGGGGGAAAGGGACGTACCAAGAGACCCAGTACTTC
>.|TRBJ1-4|TRBV28|TRBD1
CASLRGVNEKLFF
TGTGCCAGCCTCAGGGGGGTTAATGAAAAACTGTTTTTT
>few|TRBJ2-7|TRBV7-2|TRBD2
CASSLKAGGSYEQYF
TGTGCCAGCAGCTTAAAAGCGGGGGGCTCCTACGAGCAGTACTTC
>.|TRBJ1-2|TRBV7-9|.
CASSFGLGYGYTF
TGTGCCAGCAGCTTTGGCCTTGGCTATGGCTACACCTTC
>few|TRBJ2-7|TRBV4-1|TRBD2
CASSQGPLAAYEQYF
TGCGCCAGCAGCCAAGGTCCACTAGCGGCATACGAGCAGTACTTC
>many|TRBJ2-7|TRBV27|TRBD2
CASSQPGLEQYEQYF
TGTGCCAGCAGTCAGCCGGGACTAGAGCAGTACGAGCAGTACTTC
>.|TRBJ1-1|TRBV5-5|.
CASSLEWNSGEAFF
TGTGCCAGCAGCTTGGAGTGGAATTCAGGAGAAGCTTTCTTT
>few|TRBJ2-1|TRBV29-1|TRBD2
CSVEARNRLAGYNEQFF
TGCAGCGTTGAAGCTAGGAACCGGCTAGCGGGTTACAATGAGCAGTTCTTC
>.|TRBJ2-5|TRBV2|.
CASSSQGTPRGETQYF
TGTGCCAGCAGCTCCCAGGGGACCCCTAGGGGAGAGACCCAGTACTTC
>.|TRBJ2-2|TRBV7-2|.
CASRSDSANTGELFF
TGTGCCAGCAGGTCGGACAGTGCGAACACCGGGGAGCTGTTTTTT
>few|TRBJ1-1|TRBV6-5|.
CAARLNTEAFF
TGTGCCGCGCGGCTGAACACTGAAGCTTTCTTT
>few|TRBJ2-7|TRBV7-2|TRBD2
CASSLSGSFYEQYF
TGTGCCAGCAGCTTAAGCGGGAGTTTCTACGAGCAGTACTTC
>.|TRBJ1-3|TRBV19|.
CASSTGSGNTIYF
TGTGCCAGTAGCACAGGGTCAGGAAACACCATATATTTT
>few|TRBJ2-7|TRBV5-4|.
CASSLAGVSHEQYF
TGTGCCAGCAGCTTGGCCGGGGTCAGCCACGAGCAGTACTTC
>few|TRBJ2-7|TRBV7-9|.
CASSLSYEQYF
TGTGCCAGCAGCCTCTCCTACGAGCAGTACTTC
>few|TRBJ2-3|TRBV6-5|.
CASSFGAGPDTQYF
TGTGCCAGCAGTTTTGGGGCCGGGCCAGATACGCAGTATTTT
>few|TRBJ2-7|TRBV6-5|.
CASSFGGNSYEQYF
TGTGCCAGCAGTTTTGGGGGGAACTCCTACGAGCAGTACTTC
>few|TRBJ1-2|TRBV7-9|.
CASRSRRQGDGYTF
TGTGCCAGCAGGTCTCGGCGGCAGGGCGATGGCTACACCTTC
>.|TRBJ2-3|TRBV9|.
CASSVGLRISTDTQYF
TGTGCCAGCAGCGTTGGGCTTAGGATTAGCACAGATACGCAGTATTTT
>few|TRBJ2-7|TRBV4-3|.
CASSHFRGTSGAYEQYF
TGCGCCAGCAGCCACTTCAGGGGAACAAGTGGGGCCTACGAGCAGTACTTC
>.|TRBJ1-2|TRBV6-1|TRBD1
CASSAGQGEVYGYTF
TGTGCCAGCAGTGCCGGACAGGGGGAAGTCTATGGCTACACCTTC
>.|TRBJ1-2|TRBV6-5|.
CASSLTQGSGYTF
TGTGCCAGCAGTCTAACCCAGGGTTCGGGCTACACCTTC
>.|TRBJ2-1|TRBV6-6|.
CASSYYRNEQFF
TGTGCCAGCAGTTACTATCGCAATGAGCAGTTCTTC
>.|TRBJ2-7|TRBV5-6|TRBD1
CASRETGNEQYF
TGTGCCAGCAGGGAGACAGGGAACGAGCAGTACTTC
>.|TRBJ2-3|TRBV7-7|.
CASSLFTLDTDTQYF
TGTGCTAGCAGCTTATTTACCCTAGACACAGATACGCAGTATTTT
>.|TRBJ1-2|TRBV2|.
CASSEFWGDSEGYTF
TGTGCCAGCAGTGAATTCTGGGGGGATTCGGAAGGCTACACCTTC
>once|TRBJ2-1|TRBV11-2|.
CASRTNNAYNEQFF
TGTGCCAGCAGAACCAACAACGCCTACAATGAGCAGTTCTTC
>.|TRBJ1-2|TRBV30|.
CAWSFGGYGYTF
TGTGCCTGGAGTTTTGGGGGGTATGGCTACACCTTC
>.|TRBJ2-3|TRBV7-2|TRBD1
CASSVRRDSYTDTQYF
TGTGCCAGCAGCGTTCGCCGGGACAGTTACACAGATACGCAGTATTTT
>few|TRBJ2-7|TRBV5-6|.
CASSASRGEQYF
TGTGCCAGCAGCGCCTCCCGAGGCGAGCAGTACTTC
>few|TRBJ2-5|TRBV7-8|TRBD2
CASSLTSGSGETQYF
TGTGCCAGCAGCTTAACTAGCGGGAGTGGTGAGACCCAGTACTTC
>.|TRBJ2-7|TRBV6-1|TRBD1
CASSEIGTGVYEQYF
TGTGCCAGCAGTGAAATAGGGACAGGGGTCTACGAGCAGTACTTC
>few|TRBJ2-7|TRBV7-9|TRBD2
CASSLRTSGGYEQYF
TGTGCCAGCAGCTTACGCACTAGCGGGGGCTACGAGCAGTACTTC